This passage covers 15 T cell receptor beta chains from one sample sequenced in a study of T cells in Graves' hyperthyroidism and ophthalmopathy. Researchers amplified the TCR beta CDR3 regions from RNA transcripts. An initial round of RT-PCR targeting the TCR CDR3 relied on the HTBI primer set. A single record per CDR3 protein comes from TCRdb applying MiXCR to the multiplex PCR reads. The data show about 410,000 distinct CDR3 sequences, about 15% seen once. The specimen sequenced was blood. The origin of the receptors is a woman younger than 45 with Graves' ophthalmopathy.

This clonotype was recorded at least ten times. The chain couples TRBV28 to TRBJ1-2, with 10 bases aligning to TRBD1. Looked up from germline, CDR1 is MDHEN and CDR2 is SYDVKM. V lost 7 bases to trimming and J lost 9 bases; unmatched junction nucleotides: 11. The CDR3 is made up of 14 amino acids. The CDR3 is CASTSGTGDLRYTF. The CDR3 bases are TGTGCCAGCACATCCGGGACAGGGGATCTGCGCTACACCTTC.

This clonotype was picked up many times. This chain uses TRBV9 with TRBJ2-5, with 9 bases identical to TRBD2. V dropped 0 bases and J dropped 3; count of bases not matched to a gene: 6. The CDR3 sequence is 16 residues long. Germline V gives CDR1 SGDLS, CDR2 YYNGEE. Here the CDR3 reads CASSVVSGGPEETQYF. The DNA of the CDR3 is TGTGCCAGCAGCGTAGTTAGCGGGGGCCCCGAAGAGACCCAGTACTTC.

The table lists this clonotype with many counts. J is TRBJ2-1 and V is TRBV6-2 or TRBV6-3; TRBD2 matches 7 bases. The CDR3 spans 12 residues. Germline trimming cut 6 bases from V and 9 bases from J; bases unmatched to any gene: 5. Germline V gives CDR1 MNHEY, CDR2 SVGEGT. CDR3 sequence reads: CASRGTKPEQFF. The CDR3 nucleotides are TGTGCCAGCAGGGGGACTAAACCTGAGCAGTTCTTC.

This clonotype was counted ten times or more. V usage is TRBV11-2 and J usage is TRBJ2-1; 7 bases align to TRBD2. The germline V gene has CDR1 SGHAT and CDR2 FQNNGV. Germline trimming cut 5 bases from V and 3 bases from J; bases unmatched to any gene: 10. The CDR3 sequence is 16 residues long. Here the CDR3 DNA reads TGTGCCAGCAGCCCAAGGACCCTAGCGGACTACAATGAGCAGTTCTTC. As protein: CASSPRTLADYNEQFF.

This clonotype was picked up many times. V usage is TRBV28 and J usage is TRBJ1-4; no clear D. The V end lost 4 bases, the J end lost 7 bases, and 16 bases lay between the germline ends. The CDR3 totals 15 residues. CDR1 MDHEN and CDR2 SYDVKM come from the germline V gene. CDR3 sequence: CASSSPGGLGEKLFF. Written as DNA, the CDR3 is TGTGCCAGCAGTTCCCCCGGAGGCTTGGGTGAAAAACTGTTTTTT.

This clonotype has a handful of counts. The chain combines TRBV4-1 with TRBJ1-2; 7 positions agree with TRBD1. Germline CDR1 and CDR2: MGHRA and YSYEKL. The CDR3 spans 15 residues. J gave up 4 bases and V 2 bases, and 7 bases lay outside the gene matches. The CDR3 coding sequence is TGCGCCAGCAGCCAAATGAGACAGGGACCCTATGGCTACACCTTC. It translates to CASSQMRQGPYGYTF.

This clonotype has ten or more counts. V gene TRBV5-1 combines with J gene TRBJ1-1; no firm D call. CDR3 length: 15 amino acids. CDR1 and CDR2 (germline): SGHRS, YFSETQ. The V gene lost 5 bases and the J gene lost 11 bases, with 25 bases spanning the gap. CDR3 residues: CASRLIPGEGRGAFF. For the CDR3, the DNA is TGCGCCAGCAGGCTAATACCCGGTGAGGGCCGAGGGGCTTTCTTT.

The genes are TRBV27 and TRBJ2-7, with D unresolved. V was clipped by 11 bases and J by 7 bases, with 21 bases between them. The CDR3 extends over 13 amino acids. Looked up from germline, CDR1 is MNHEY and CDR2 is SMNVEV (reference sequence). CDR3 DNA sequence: TGTGCCTCCAGCAGCGTGGCCGGTGGGGAGCAGTACTTC. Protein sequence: CASSSVAGGEQYF.

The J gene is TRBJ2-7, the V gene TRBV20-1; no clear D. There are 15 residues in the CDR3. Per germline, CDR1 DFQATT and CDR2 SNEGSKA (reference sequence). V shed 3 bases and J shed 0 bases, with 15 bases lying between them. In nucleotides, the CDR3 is TGCAGTGCTAGTTCTCCGGTCCCCAGCTCCTACGAGCAGTACTTC. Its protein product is CSASSPVPSSYEQYF.

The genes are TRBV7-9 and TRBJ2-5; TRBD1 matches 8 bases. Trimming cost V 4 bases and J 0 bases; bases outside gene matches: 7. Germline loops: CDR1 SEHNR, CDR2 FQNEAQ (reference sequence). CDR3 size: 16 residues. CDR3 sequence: CASSWPPTGDQETQYF. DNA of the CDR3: TGTGCCAGCAGCTGGCCGCCGACAGGGGACCAAGAGACCCAGTACTTC.

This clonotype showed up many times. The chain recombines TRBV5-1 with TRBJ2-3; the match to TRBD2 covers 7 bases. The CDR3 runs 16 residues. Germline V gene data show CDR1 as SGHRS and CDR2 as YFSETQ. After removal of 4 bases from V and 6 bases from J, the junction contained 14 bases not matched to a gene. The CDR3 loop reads CASSLLERGTQDTQYF. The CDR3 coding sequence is TGCGCCAGCAGCCTGCTGGAGCGGGGCACACAGGATACGCAGTATTTT.

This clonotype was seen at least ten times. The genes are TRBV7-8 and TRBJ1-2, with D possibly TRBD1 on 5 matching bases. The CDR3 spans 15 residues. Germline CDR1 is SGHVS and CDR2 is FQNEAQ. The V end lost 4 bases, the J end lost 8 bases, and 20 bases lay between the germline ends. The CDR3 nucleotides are TGTGCCAGCAGCTCGACAGAGGACCTTCCTTGGGGCTACACCTTC. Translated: CASSSTEDLPWGYTF.

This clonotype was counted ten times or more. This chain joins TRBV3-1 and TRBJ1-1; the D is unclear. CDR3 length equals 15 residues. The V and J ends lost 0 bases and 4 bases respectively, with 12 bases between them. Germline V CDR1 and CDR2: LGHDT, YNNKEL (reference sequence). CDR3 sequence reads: CASSQELVAVTEAFF. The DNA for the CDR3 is TGTGCCAGCAGCCAAGAGTTGGTCGCGGTCACTGAAGCTTTCTTT.

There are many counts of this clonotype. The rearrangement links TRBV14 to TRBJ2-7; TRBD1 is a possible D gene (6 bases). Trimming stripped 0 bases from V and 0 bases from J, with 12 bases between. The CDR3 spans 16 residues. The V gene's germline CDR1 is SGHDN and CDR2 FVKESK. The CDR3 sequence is CASSQDADRTSYEQYF. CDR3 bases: TGTGCCAGCAGCCAAGATGCTGACAGGACCTCCTACGAGCAGTACTTC.

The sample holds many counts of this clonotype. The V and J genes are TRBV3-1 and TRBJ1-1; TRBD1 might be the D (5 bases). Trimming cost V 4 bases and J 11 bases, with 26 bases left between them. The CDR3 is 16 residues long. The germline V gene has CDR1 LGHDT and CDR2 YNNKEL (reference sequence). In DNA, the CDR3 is TGTGCCAGCAGCCGAGCGAACTGGGGACCGGAGACGAATGCTTTCTTT. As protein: CASSRANWGPETNAFF.